This TCR beta chain was observed in a study of blood T cell repertoires in COVID-19. Looked up from germline, CDR1 is SGDLS and CDR2 is YYNGEE. The CDR3 has 17 amino acids. V gave up 0 bases and J gave up 0 bases, with 15 bases separating them. In the study's own analysis: It was from reference gene primer amplification that nucleated cell counts were estimated. Libraries were prepared by immunoSEQ multiplex PCR; TCRdb keeps only in-frame clonotypes and omits some of them. Clone size and the V and J calls come from that table; the DNA yielded D and trimming. The sample holds hundreds of thousands of clones, around nine tenths seen once.

This TCR came from a woman aged 25 to 39 with acute or convalescent COVID-19. Sequences were obtained from peripheral blood. V is TRBV9 and J is TRBJ1-1; D may be TRBD1 (6 bases). The CDR3 region is CASSVATSGGLNTEAFF. The CDR3 DNA reads TGTGCCAGCAGCGTAGCTACGTCGGGGGGCTTGAACACTGAAGCTTTCTTT. The full variable domain, with the rest looked up from reference TRBV9 and TRBJ1-1, is DSGVTQTPKHLITATGQRVTLRCSPRSGDLSVYWYQQSLDQGLQFLIQYYNGEERAKGNILERFSAQQFPDLHSELNLSSLELGDSALYFCASSVATSGGLNTEAFFGQGTRLTVV.